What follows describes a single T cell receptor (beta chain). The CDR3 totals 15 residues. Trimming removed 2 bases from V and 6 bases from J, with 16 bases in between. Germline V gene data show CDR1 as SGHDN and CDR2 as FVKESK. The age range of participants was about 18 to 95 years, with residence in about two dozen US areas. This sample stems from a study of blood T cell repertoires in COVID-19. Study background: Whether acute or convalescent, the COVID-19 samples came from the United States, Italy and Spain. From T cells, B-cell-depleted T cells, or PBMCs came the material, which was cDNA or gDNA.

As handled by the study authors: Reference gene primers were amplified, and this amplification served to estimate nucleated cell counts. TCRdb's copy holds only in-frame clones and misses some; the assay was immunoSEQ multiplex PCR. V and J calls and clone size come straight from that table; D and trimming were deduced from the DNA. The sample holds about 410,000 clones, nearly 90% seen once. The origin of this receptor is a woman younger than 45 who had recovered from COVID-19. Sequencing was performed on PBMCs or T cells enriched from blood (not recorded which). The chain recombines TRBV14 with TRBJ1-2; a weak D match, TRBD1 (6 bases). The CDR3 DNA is TGTGCCAGCAGCCAAAGCGGGGGCAGGGACGATGGCTACACCTTC. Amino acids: CASSQSGGRDDGYTF.